The 24 T cell receptor beta chains below come from one sample, sequenced in a study of blood T cell repertoires in COVID-19. Profiled with immunoSEQ multiplex PCR; TCRdb holds only in-frame clones, not every one. Of over 100,000 clones in the sample, approximately 90% are singletons; the top ten hold about 1.1%. Sequences were obtained from peripheral blood. Receptors originate from a human donor in a cohort sampled during active COVID-19.

This chain connects TRBV5-1 to TRBJ2-2; TRBD1 is a possible D gene (6 bases). The CDR3 covers 17 residues. The V gene's germline CDR1 is SGHRS and CDR2 YFSETQ. V shed 2 bases and J shed 6 bases, with 20 bases lying between them. This chain's CDR3 is CASSFASRNRVAGELFF. The CDR3 bases are TGCGCCAGCAGCTTTGCCTCCCGAAACAGGGTCGCCGGGGAGCTGTTTTTT.

This sequence joins TRBV4-3 and TRBJ2-4; 11 bases agree with TRBD2. There are 14 residues in the CDR3. V was clipped by 7 bases and J by 7 bases; unmatched bases: 6. Per germline, CDR1 LGHNA and CDR2 YSLEER. The CDR3 is CASITSGRRNIQYF. The CDR3 DNA sequence: TGCGCCAGCATCACTAGCGGGAGAAGGAACATTCAGTACTTC.

This chain links TRBV11-2 with TRBJ2-1; no firm D call. The CDR3 runs to 15 residues. The germline V gene encodes CDR1 SGHAT and CDR2 FQNNGV. V was trimmed by 1 base and J by 5 bases, leaving 12 bases between them. CDR3 in amino acids: CASSLVGGFDNEQFF. The CDR3 nucleotides read TGTGCCAGCAGCTTAGTTGGCGGCTTTGACAATGAGCAGTTCTTC.

The V and J genes are TRBV5-8 and TRBJ2-1; 10 nucleotides align to TRBD2. The CDR3 loop spans 17 amino acids. Looked up from germline, CDR1 is SGHTS and CDR2 is YDEGEE. J gave up 1 base and V 0 bases, and 4 bases lay outside the gene matches. The CDR3 DNA sequence: TGTGCCAGCAGCTTGGCCAGGACTAGCGGTTCCTACAATGAGCAGTTCTTC. Its protein is CASSLARTSGSYNEQFF.

The chain couples TRBV6-5 to TRBJ1-1; TRBD1 agrees at 9 bases. This CDR3 comprises 14 residues. Trimming removed 6 bases from V and 4 bases from J; junction bases left unmatched: 6. Per the germline V gene, CDR1 is MNHEY and CDR2 is SVGAGI. In DNA, the CDR3 is TGTGCCAGCAGCCTAAAGACAGGGGGCACTGAAGCTTTCTTT. This translates into CASSLKTGGTEAFF.

The V and J genes are TRBV7-9 and TRBJ2-1, with D possibly being TRBD2 (5 bases). V lost 0 bases and J lost 1, with 13 bases in between. The CDR3 length is 17 residues. Germline V gives CDR1 SEHNR, CDR2 FQNEAQ (reference sequence). The CDR3 protein is CASSLARAARSYNEQFF. CDR3 nucleotides: TGTGCCAGCAGCTTAGCGAGGGCGGCAAGATCCTACAATGAGCAGTTCTTC.

This sequence joins TRBV19 and TRBJ2-5; 7 positions match TRBD1. The germline V gene encodes CDR1 LNHDA and CDR2 SQIVND (reference sequence). CDR3 length equals 16 residues. The V gene end was trimmed by 1 base and the J gene end by 5 bases; junction bases not matched to a gene: 10. The CDR3 DNA sequence: TGTGCCAGTAGTATAGGAGACAGGGCGAGTTGGGAGACCCAGTACTTC. This sequence encodes CASSIGDRASWETQYF.

The chain uses TRBV27 and TRBJ2-3, with D unresolved. The V end lost 2 bases, the J end lost 6 bases, and 6 bases lay between the germline ends. Germline-derived CDR1 and CDR2 are MNHEY and SMNVEV (reference sequence). CDR3 length equals 12 residues. The CDR3 DNA reads TGTGCCAGCAGTTTACTCGGGGATACGCAGTATTTT. This codes for CASSLLGDTQYF.

The chain uses TRBV9 and TRBJ2-2; 11 bases align to TRBD2. The V gene's germline CDR1 is SGDLS and CDR2 YYNGEE. The CDR3 is 18 amino acids. The junction had 9 bases not matched to a gene; V was cut back by 0 bases and J by 5 bases. The CDR3 loop is CASSVELLGLAGTGELFF. CDR3 bases: TGTGCCAGCAGCGTAGAGCTCCTCGGACTAGCGGGTACCGGGGAGCTGTTTTTT.

This rearrangement joins TRBV12-3 or TRBV12-4 to TRBJ1-2; the D gene is possibly TRBD1 (5 bases). V lost 4 bases and J lost 2, with 8 bases in between. The CDR3 runs to 13 residues. CDR3 nucleotide sequence: TGTGCCAGCAGTTCCTCAGGGAACTATGGCTACACCTTC. Protein product: CASSSSGNYGYTF.

V usage is TRBV28 and J usage is TRBJ1-1; D is uncertain. This CDR3 spans 15 amino acids. CDR1 MDHEN and CDR2 SYDVKM come from the germline V gene. The V end lost 2 bases, the J end lost 5 bases, and 15 bases lay between the germline ends. The CDR3 bases are TGTGCCAGCAGTTTAGTGCGGTCAAGACGGACTGAAGCTTTCTTT. Protein product: CASSLVRSRRTEAFF.

This chain connects TRBV7-3 to TRBJ2-7; maybe TRBD1 (6 bases). Germline V gene lookup returns CDR1 SGHTA and CDR2 FQGTGA. Trimming left V 5 bases short and J 7 bases short, with 15 bases between. This CDR3 contains 13 residues. CDR3 region: CASSPDSLGEQYF. The CDR3 DNA is TGTGCCAGCAGCCCGGACAGTCTCGGGGAGCAGTACTTC.

V is TRBV9 and J is TRBJ2-2; TRBD2 matches 7 bases. J lost 4 bases, V lost 0 bases, and 9 bases had no gene match. Germline V lookup: CDR1 SGDLS, CDR2 YYNGEE. This CDR3 comprises 17 residues. The CDR3 loop reads CASSVAGEGKITGELFF. The CDR3 DNA is TGTGCCAGCAGCGTAGCTGGGGAGGGAAAGATCACCGGGGAGCTGTTTTTT.

The chain joins TRBV19 to TRBJ1-1; TRBD1 aligns across 9 bases. In germline, CDR1 is LNHDA, CDR2 SQIVND (reference sequence). Trimming at V came to 9 bases and at J to 5 bases, leaving 10 bases not matched to a gene. CDR3 length equals 14 residues. The CDR3 region is CASRPGQGWTEAFF. The DNA for the CDR3 is TGTGCCAGCCGTCCGGGACAGGGATGGACTGAAGCTTTCTTT.

In regard to this clone: At one end the junction does not follow the germline gene, possibly because of a read error. The chain uses TRBV12-3 or TRBV12-4 and TRBJ2-1; D is uncertain. The CDR3 consists of 11 residues. The CDR3 is CASSLAQEQFF. Here the CDR3 DNA reads TGTGCCAGCAGCTTAGCACAGGAGCAGTTCTTC.

The DNA for the CDR3 is TGTGCCAGCAGTTACTCGGGGGGGGGAGATACGCAGTATTTT. Translating it yields CASSYSGGGDTQYF. The V and J genes are TRBV6-6 and TRBJ2-3; 7 nucleotides line up with TRBD2. In germline, CDR1 is MNHNY, CDR2 SVGAGI (reference sequence). The CDR3 length is 14 residues. V was pared by 0 bases and J by 5 bases, with 2 bases of the junction left unmatched.

The rearrangement uses TRBV10-3 and TRBJ2-2; a possible D gene is TRBD2 (5 bases). This CDR3 is 15 amino acids long. Germline CDR1 reads ENHRY; CDR2 reads SYGVKD. V was trimmed by 0 bases and J by 4 bases, leaving 9 bases between them. CDR3 nucleotide sequence: TGTGCCATCAGTGAGTCTGGAGGCAGCACCGGGGAGCTGTTTTTT. It yields the protein CAISESGGSTGELFF.

This clone was recorded once. The chain carries TRBV27 and TRBJ2-5, with TRBD1 identical over 7 bases. Germline V gives CDR1 MNHEY, CDR2 SMNVEV (reference sequence). This CDR3 contains 18 residues. The trim removed 4 bases at V and 4 bases at J, leaving 18 bases unmatched. The CDR3 loop reads CASSSTARGLQPRETQYF. Here the CDR3 DNA reads TGTGCCAGCAGTTCGACTGCTAGGGGGCTCCAACCCCGAGAGACCCAGTACTTC.

This clone was observed a single time. V gene TRBV4-2 combines with J gene TRBJ1-5; D is perhaps TRBD1 (5 bases). Germline CDR1 LGHNA, CDR2 YNFKEQ. CDR3 length: 18 residues. Trimming stripped 8 bases from V and 0 bases from J, with 23 bases between. CDR3 sequence (DNA): TGTGCCAGCGCACCACCTAGGGGCCCCGTTTATAGCAATCAGCCCCAGCATTTT. It encodes CASAPPRGPVYSNQPQHF.

This clone appeared a single time. This sequence joins TRBV6-1 and TRBJ2-6; 8 positions agree with TRBD1. With V trimmed by 2 bases and J by 0 bases, 6 bases remained unmatched. From germline, CDR1 is MNHNS and CDR2 SASEGT. The CDR3 consists of 18 residues. CDR3 in amino acids: CASSELTGVNSGANVLTF. The CDR3 DNA follows: TGTGCCAGCAGTGAATTGACAGGGGTGAACTCTGGGGCCAACGTCCTGACTTTC.

The genes are TRBV10-1 and TRBJ1-2, with 12 nucleotides matching TRBD1. This CDR3 is built from 16 residues. Germline V gives CDR1 WNHNN, CDR2 SYGVQD (reference sequence). With V trimmed by 10 bases and J by 6 bases, 15 bases remained unmatched. The CDR3 loop reads CANQTGTGGDLDGYTF. CDR3 sequence (DNA): TGCGCCAACCAGACCGGGACAGGGGGCGATCTTGATGGCTACACCTTC.

The J gene is TRBJ2-1, the V gene TRBV5-1; 11 positions agree with TRBD1. Per the germline V gene, CDR1 is SGHRS and CDR2 is YFSETQ. With V trimmed by 3 bases and J by 1 base, 6 bases remained unmatched. There are 17 residues in the CDR3. The CDR3 reads CASSSLGTGGSYNEQFF. The CDR3 region has the DNA TGCGCCAGCAGCTCACTAGGGACAGGGGGGTCCTACAATGAGCAGTTCTTC. Full variable domain (rest looked up from reference TRBV5-1 and TRBJ2-1): KAGVTQTPRYLIKTRGQQVTLSCSPISGHRSVSWYQQTPGQGLQFLFEYFSETQRNKGNFPGRFSGRQFSNSRSEMNVSTLELGDSALYLCASSSLGTGGSYNEQFFGPGTRLTVL.

This sequence joins TRBV5-4 and TRBJ2-5, with TRBD2 matching 9 bases. V shed 1 base and J 4 bases; nucleotides not matched to a gene: 8. The CDR3 is 16 residues long. Germline lookup yields CDR1 SGHNT and CDR2 YYREEE (reference sequence). DNA of the CDR3: TGTGCCAGCAGCTTGACGGCGCGGGGGGGCGGAGAGACCCAGTACTTC. Its protein product is CASSLTARGGGETQYF.

This clone was recorded once. The chain is built from TRBV12-3 or TRBV12-4 and TRBJ1-1; maybe TRBD1 (5 bases). This CDR3 comprises 13 residues. Deletions cut 3 bases from V and 11 bases from J, with 16 bases between. CDR3 protein: CASSLRSPGSAFF. The CDR3 bases are TGTGCCAGCAGTTTGAGGTCGCCAGGGTCGGCTTTCTTT.